This TCR beta chain was found in a study of blood T cell repertoires in COVID-19. Method: immunoSEQ multiplex PCR; TCRdb's copy keeps in-frame clones and lacks some. This sample has fewer than 700,000 clones, with 85% to 90% found just once. The ends were cut back, 6 bases at V and 0 bases at J, with 14 bases in the middle. The CDR3 runs to 15 residues. CDR1 and CDR2 (germline): LGHDT, YNNKEL (reference sequence). The receptor was isolated from a woman aged 50 to 60 with COVID-19, enrolled during active disease. The chain uses TRBV3-1 (or the pseudogene TRBV3-2) and TRBJ1-2; D uncertain. Sequencing input: peripheral blood. DNA for the CDR3: TGTGCCAGCAGTCCTCCACCTAGATCTAACTATGGCTACACCTTC. Translating gives CASSPPPRSNYGYTF.